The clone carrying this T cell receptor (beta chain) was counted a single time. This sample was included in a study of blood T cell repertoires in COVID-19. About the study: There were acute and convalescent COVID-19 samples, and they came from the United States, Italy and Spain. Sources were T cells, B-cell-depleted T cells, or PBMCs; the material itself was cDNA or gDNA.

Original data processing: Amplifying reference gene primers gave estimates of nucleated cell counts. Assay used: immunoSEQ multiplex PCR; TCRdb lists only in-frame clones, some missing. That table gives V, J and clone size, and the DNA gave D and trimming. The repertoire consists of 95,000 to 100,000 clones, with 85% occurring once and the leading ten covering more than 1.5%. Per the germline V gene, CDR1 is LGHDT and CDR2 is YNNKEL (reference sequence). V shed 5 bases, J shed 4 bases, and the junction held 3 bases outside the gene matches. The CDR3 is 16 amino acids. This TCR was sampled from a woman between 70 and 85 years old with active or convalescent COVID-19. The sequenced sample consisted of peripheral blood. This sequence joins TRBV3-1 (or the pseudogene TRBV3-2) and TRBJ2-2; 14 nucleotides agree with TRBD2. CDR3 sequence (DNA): TGTGCCAGCAGCGCGGGGACTAGCGGGAGCACCGGGGAGCTGTTTTTT. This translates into CASSAGTSGSTGELFF.